The TCR beta chain under discussion was sequenced for a study of T cells after yellow fever vaccination. Study-level points and caveats: Although the secondary response was weaker, it peaked faster, at day 5 versus 15.

This clonotype was counted only a few times. Its target is unknown. Germline-derived CDR1 and CDR2 are LGHNA and YSLEER. The CDR3 sequence is 16 residues long. Between the trimmed V and J ends, which lost 1 base and 5 bases, there was a span of 16 bases. TCRdb recomputed calls from the 5' RACE reads with MiXCR, one row per CDR3 protein. The sample contains 350,000 to 550,000 distinct CDR3 sequences, roughly 20% of which appear only once. This material consisted of PBMCs, taken before the yellow fever booster vaccination. The gene calls are TRBV4-3 and TRBJ2-3, with D perhaps matching TRBD1 (8 bases). This receptor was identified in a man between 18 and 35 years old who received the YFV17D yellow fever vaccine. The CDR3 DNA reads as TGCGCCAGCAGCCAAGTTACAGGGGGGGAAGGAGATACGCAGTATTTT. Translating it yields CASSQVTGGEGDTQYF.